The 28 T cell receptor beta chains in this list originate from one sample, sequenced in a study of cytomegalovirus exposure and HLA in healthy donors listed by TCRdb under 2017. The method behind the library was the immunoSEQ multiplex PCR assay. A mixture of 60 forward primers for TCR Vbeta segments and 13 reverse primers for TCR Jbeta segments was used in the multiplex PCR. TCRdb limited this immuneACCESS table to in-frame rearrangements with V and J called. A share of clones is missing; checked studies link under half to unresolved V genes, and the rest is unexplained. The sample includes just under 80,000 clones, with nearly 80% observed a single time. Together, the top ten hold 4% to 5% of the sample. Sequences were obtained from PBMCs. Receptors originate from a man in his forties in good health and CMV-seronegative.

CDR3: CASTHRAGANTGELFF. CDR3 DNA sequence: TGTGCCAGCACGCACCGAGCGGGGGCGAACACCGGGGAGCTGTTTTTT. The V gene is TRBV14, the J gene TRBJ2-2; the match to TRBD2 covers 8 bases. Germline V lookup: CDR1 SGHDN, CDR2 FVKESK. The CDR3 is 16 amino acids. Germline trimming cut 7 bases from V and 0 bases from J; bases unmatched to any gene: 7.

This clone was recorded once. The V gene is TRBV6-5, the J gene TRBJ2-1; D might be TRBD2 (5 bases). CDR3 size: 16 residues. Trimming cost V 4 bases and J 12 bases, with 25 bases left between them. Germline V lookup: CDR1 MNHEY, CDR2 SVGAGI. The CDR3 bases are TGTGCCAGCAGTTCCCAAAGCGGAGCGTACGGACGGGGGCAGTTCTTC. Residues: CASSSQSGAYGRGQFF.

The V gene is TRBV18, the J gene TRBJ1-1, with D perhaps matching TRBD1 (6 bases). V was pared by 3 bases and J by 2 bases, with 19 bases between. This CDR3 spans 17 amino acids. The germline V gene has CDR1 KGHSH and CDR2 LQKENI. The CDR3 is CASSPIGTGLGNTEAFF. Written as DNA, the CDR3 is TGTGCCAGCTCACCCATTGGTACAGGGCTGGGAAACACTGAAGCTTTCTTT.

This clone was seen more than once but under ten times. The chain employs TRBV27 and TRBJ1-1; perhaps TRBD1 as D (5 bases). The CDR3 consists of 13 residues. Germline V lookup: CDR1 MNHEY, CDR2 SMNVEV (reference sequence). The V and J ends lost 3 bases and 7 bases respectively, with 12 bases between them. CDR3 sequence (DNA): TGTGCCAGCAGTTTCCAGGGTTTGAGTGAAGCTTTCTTT. Protein: CASSFQGLSEAFF.

The rearrangement links TRBV9 to TRBJ2-1, with 11 bases fitting TRBD2. Germline V gene data show CDR1 as SGDLS and CDR2 as YYNGEE. The junction had 6 bases not matched to a gene; V was cut back by 4 bases and J by 0 bases. There are 17 residues in the CDR3. Here the CDR3 reads CASSPPTSGSSYNEQFF. CDR3 sequence (DNA): TGTGCCAGCAGCCCTCCCACTAGCGGGAGCTCCTACAATGAGCAGTTCTTC.

This clone has a handful of counts. The V call is TRBV14, the J call TRBJ1-2; no reliable D call. Germline values: CDR1 SGHDN, CDR2 FVKESK. CDR3 length equals 12 residues. The ends were cut back, 1 base at V and 3 bases at J, with 3 bases in the middle. The CDR3 DNA sequence: TGTGCCAGCAGCCAAGCCTACTATGGCTACACCTTC. The encoded protein is CASSQAYYGYTF.

This chain links TRBV10-3 with TRBJ2-2, with D perhaps matching TRBD2 (6 bases). This CDR3 spans 14 amino acids. Germline-derived CDR1 and CDR2 are ENHRY and SYGVKD. Between the trimmed V and J ends, which lost 7 bases and 0 bases, there was a span of 9 bases. The CDR3 nucleotides are TGTGCCATCACGGGACTGGCGAACACCGGGGAGCTGTTTTTT. Its protein is CAITGLANTGELFF.

This chain links TRBV7-9 with TRBJ2-2, with TRBD1 matching over 7 bases. The length of the CDR3 is 16 residues. The V gene end was trimmed by 4 bases and the J gene end by 6 bases; junction bases not matched to a gene: 11. CDR1 and CDR2 from the germline V gene are SEHNR and FQNEAQ (reference sequence). The CDR3 loop is CASSSQTGVIAGELFF. The CDR3 DNA is TGTGCCAGCAGCTCCCAAACAGGGGTGATAGCCGGGGAGCTGTTTTTT.

The genes are TRBV4-2 and TRBJ2-7; TRBD2 might be the D (6 bases). Trimming pared 0 bases from V and 4 bases from J, leaving 16 bases between. Germline V gene sequence: CDR1 LGHNA, CDR2 YNFKEQ. The CDR3 is made up of 16 amino acids. Here the CDR3 DNA reads TGTGCCAGCAGCCAAGATAGCCGGGGGAGCGGGTACGAGCAGTACTTC. The encoded protein is CASSQDSRGSGYEQYF.

The chain combines TRBV5-8 with TRBJ2-3; perhaps TRBD2 as D (6 bases). In germline, CDR1 is SGHTS, CDR2 YDEGEE. CDR3 length: 15 amino acids. V gave up 2 bases and J gave up 0 bases, with 10 bases separating them. Here the CDR3 DNA reads TGTGCCAGCAGCTTACCGGAGGGTAGCACAGATACGCAGTATTTT. Residues: CASSLPEGSTDTQYF.

The chain recombines TRBV19 with TRBJ2-7; 7 bases line up with TRBD1. J gave up 5 bases and V 2 bases, and 9 bases lay outside the gene matches. CDR3 length: 15 residues. CDR1 is LNHDA, CDR2 SQIVND, per germline (reference sequence). DNA of the CDR3: TGTGCCAGTAGTATACAGAGAATGACAGGGAACGAGCAGTACTTC. Protein: CASSIQRMTGNEQYF.

The rearrangement uses TRBV6-6 and TRBJ2-7, with D perhaps matching TRBD2 (5 bases). Germline CDR1 is MNHNY and CDR2 is SVGAGI (reference sequence). The CDR3 is made up of 16 amino acids. Trimming removed 5 bases from V and 0 bases from J, with 17 bases in between. CDR3 DNA: TGTGCCAGCAGTCCCCGAGGATATGAGGGCTCCTACGAGCAGTACTTC. Protein product: CASSPRGYEGSYEQYF.

This chain joins TRBV2 and TRBJ2-3; 7 bases agree with TRBD2. Per the germline V gene, CDR1 is SNHLY and CDR2 is FYNNEI. This CDR3 region has 15 residues. The J segment lost 3 bases and the V segment lost 7 bases, leaving 10 bases of the junction unmatched. The chain's CDR3 is CASTGRRSGTDTQYF. The CDR3 bases are TGTGCCAGCACCGGGAGGCGGTCCGGGACAGATACGCAGTATTTT.

About this clone itself: Other nucleotide sequences in the sample specify the same CDR3. This chain uses TRBV11-2 with TRBJ2-7; perhaps TRBD1 as D (6 bases). This CDR3 is built from 13 residues. The germline V and J ends were trimmed by 5 bases and 2 bases, with 10 bases remaining between them. CDR1 is SGHAT and CDR2 is FQNNGV in the germline V gene. The chain's CDR3 is CASSLGQTYEQYF. The CDR3 coding sequence is TGTGCCAGCAGCCTCGGACAGACCTACGAGCAGTACTTC.

The chain uses TRBV5-6 and TRBJ2-7; D call uncertain. V gave up 2 bases and J gave up 3 bases, with 3 bases separating them. Germline CDR1 reads SGHDT; CDR2 reads YYEEEE. The CDR3 runs 11 residues. The CDR3 DNA follows: TGTGCCAGCAGCTTCGGCTACGAGCAGTACTTC. This translates into CASSFGYEQYF.

This chain connects TRBV9 to TRBJ2-2, with 7 bases that match TRBD2. Germline V gives CDR1 SGDLS, CDR2 YYNGEE. The CDR3 sequence is 16 residues long. Germline trimming cut 0 bases from V and 0 bases from J; bases unmatched to any gene: 2. The CDR3 sequence: CASSVDSGSNTGELFF. CDR3 nucleotide sequence: TGTGCCAGCAGCGTAGATAGCGGGTCGAACACCGGGGAGCTGTTTTTT. Combining the CDR3 with reference TRBV9 and TRBJ2-2 gives the whole variable domain DSGVTQTPKHLITATGQRVTLRCSPRSGDLSVYWYQQSLDQGLQFLIQYYNGEERAKGNILERFSAQQFPDLHSELNLSSLELGDSALYFCASSVDSGSNTGELFFGEGSRLTVL.

Of note for this clone: The sample carries other DNA sequences with the same CDR3. The rearrangement joins TRBV7-9 to TRBJ2-2; D is perhaps TRBD2 (6 bases). The germline gives CDR1 SEHNR, CDR2 FQNEAQ (reference sequence). The CDR3 runs to 12 residues. Trimming stripped 5 bases from V and 6 bases from J, with 7 bases between. CDR3 sequence (DNA): TGTGCCAGCAGCCCGGGGGCCGGGGAGCTGTTTTTT. Translating it yields CASSPGAGELFF.

This clone turned up a few times. The chain recombines TRBV7-6 with TRBJ1-1; possibly TRBD1 for D (6 bases). The V gene's germline CDR1 is SGHVS and CDR2 FNYEAQ. V was shortened by 5 bases and J by 1 base, with 11 bases between the two germline ends. This CDR3 contains 14 residues. The CDR3 coding sequence is TGTGCCAGCAGCCGGGACATCCCGAACACTGAAGCTTTCTTT. Amino acids: CASSRDIPNTEAFF.

This clone was counted once. The chain employs TRBV27 and TRBJ2-7; D remains ambiguous. CDR3 length: 15 amino acids. CDR1 MNHEY and CDR2 SMNVEV come from the germline V gene (reference sequence). Between the trimmed V and J ends, which lost 2 bases and 2 bases, there was a span of 13 bases. The DNA for the CDR3 is TGTGCCAGCAGTTTAACCTCTGCGCTAACCTACGAGCAGTACTTC. Its translation is CASSLTSALTYEQYF.

The chain links TRBV19 to TRBJ1-2; D is perhaps TRBD1 (5 bases). This CDR3 is 13 amino acids long. V lost 6 bases, J lost 6 bases, and 14 bases lay in between. The germline V gene has CDR1 LNHDA and CDR2 SQIVND (reference sequence). CDR3 bases: TGTGCCAGTAGCCCCGCGGGGGATCATGGCTACACCTTC. It codes for CASSPAGDHGYTF.

The rearrangement uses TRBV7-6 and TRBJ1-1, with D maybe TRBD1 (6 bases). Trimming removed 4 bases at V and 0 bases at J, with 18 bases between. There are 17 residues in the CDR3. The germline V gene encodes CDR1 SGHVS and CDR2 FNYEAQ. The CDR3 bases are TGTGCCAGCAGCTCAACGGCGACAGGTAGCATGAACACTGAAGCTTTCTTT. It translates to CASSSTATGSMNTEAFF.

V and J are TRBV2 and TRBJ1-4, with 7 bases identical to TRBD1. Per germline, CDR1 SNHLY and CDR2 FYNNEI. With V trimmed by 4 bases and J by 1 base, 3 bases remained unmatched. The CDR3 runs to 15 residues. This CDR3 is CASSGTGRTNEKLFF. The CDR3 nucleotides read TGTGCCAGCAGTGGGACAGGCCGAACTAATGAAAAACTGTTTTTT.

The chain combines TRBV27 with TRBJ2-3; D perhaps matches TRBD1 (6 bases). Germline loops: CDR1 MNHEY, CDR2 SMNVEV (reference sequence). The CDR3 sequence is 16 residues long. V lost 0 bases and J 2 bases, leaving 12 bases between the germline ends. In DNA form, the CDR3 reads TGTGCCAGCAGTTTATCCGCAGGGGACCTCACAGATACGCAGTATTTT. Protein sequence: CASSLSAGDLTDTQYF.

This clone has more than one count but fewer than ten. The rearrangement links TRBV7-2 to TRBJ2-2; 8 bases line up with TRBD1. Trimming removed 7 bases from V and 5 bases from J; junction bases left unmatched: 6. CDR1 SGHTA and CDR2 FQGNSA come from the germline V gene. The CDR3 is made up of 14 amino acids. The chain's CDR3 is CASIMDRATGELFF. The CDR3 DNA reads TGTGCCAGCATCATGGACAGGGCGACCGGGGAGCTGTTTTTT.

This clone occurred a few times. This chain connects TRBV5-4 to TRBJ2-1; TRBD2 agrees at 8 bases. Unmatched junction bases numbered 8, after V lost 3 bases and J lost 9 bases. This CDR3 has 14 residues. The germline V gene encodes CDR1 SGHNT and CDR2 YYREEE (reference sequence). The CDR3 is CASSSSGSRGEQFF. Written as DNA, the CDR3 is TGTGCCAGCAGCTCGAGCGGGAGTAGGGGTGAGCAGTTCTTC. Full variable domain (missing parts from reference TRBV5-4 and TRBJ2-1): ETGVTQSPTHLIKTRGQQVTLRCSSQSGHNTVSWYQQALGQGPQFIFQYYREEENGRGNFPPRFSGLQFPNYSSELNVNALELDDSALYLCASSSSGSRGEQFFGPGTRLTVL.

This sequence joins TRBV27 and TRBJ1-1; D unresolved. V was clipped by 2 bases and J by 5 bases, with 12 bases between them. The CDR3 length is 14 residues. Germline V CDR1 and CDR2: MNHEY, SMNVEV (reference sequence). The CDR3 protein is CASSLRGSGTEAFF. CDR3 in DNA: TGTGCCAGCAGTTTACGCGGCTCCGGGACTGAAGCTTTCTTT.

The rearrangement joins TRBV7-9 to TRBJ2-3; perhaps TRBD2 as D (5 bases). CDR1 SEHNR and CDR2 FQNEAQ come from the germline V gene (reference sequence). The CDR3 covers 14 residues. Between the trimmed V and J ends, which lost 11 bases and 4 bases, there was a span of 19 bases. The CDR3 spells CAGNMGEGSDTQYF. In DNA form, the CDR3 reads TGTGCCGGTAATATGGGAGAGGGCTCAGATACGCAGTATTTT. Combining the CDR3 with reference TRBV7-9 and TRBJ2-3 gives the whole variable domain DTGVSQNPRHKITKRGQNVTFRCDPISEHNRLYWYRQTLGQGPEFLTYFQNEAQLEKSRLLSDRFSAERPKGSFSTLEIQRTEQGDSAMYLCAGNMGEGSDTQYFGPGTRLTVL.

J is TRBJ2-6 and V is TRBV25-1; the D gene is possibly TRBD2 (5 bases). Trimming removed 6 bases at V and 2 bases at J, with 8 bases between. This CDR3 spans 14 amino acids. Germline V gene lookup returns CDR1 MGHDK and CDR2 SYGVNS. The DNA of the CDR3 is TGTGCCAGCAGCGAGGGCGCTGGGGCCAACGTCCTGACTTTC. Protein product: CASSEGAGANVLTF. Combining the CDR3 with reference TRBV25-1 and TRBJ2-6 gives the whole variable domain EADIYQTPRYLVIGTGKKITLECSQTMGHDKMYWYQQDPGMELHLIHYSYGVNSTEKGDLSSESTVSRIRTEHFPLTLESARPSHTSQYLCASSEGAGANVLTFGAGSRLTVL.